This paragraph reports one T cell receptor beta chain. Its antigen specificity is not known. It has no much larger one-base neighbor in the sample; base qualities were not kept. The cysteine opens and the phenylalanine closes a CDR3 of 15 amino acids. The retained sequence is limited to the CDR3, 45 bases, with the frame set at the first base. Relative to germline, V is missing 4 bases and J is missing 4 bases, with 5 bases of the junction outside any gene match. Per the germline V gene, SGHTA is the CDR1 and FQGNSA is the CDR2. The data derive from a study of blood T cell repertoires in COVID-19 (dated by TCRdb to about 2020). For context, the study as a whole: Collaborator samples came from the United States, Italy and Spain and covered acute and convalescent phases of COVID-19. Sample metadata almost always included a de-identified subject ID, COVID-19 status, age in years and sex. The dataset comprised deeply sampled blood TCRbeta repertoires from subjects exposed to, actively infected with, or recovered from COVID-19. The prospective study material was composed of cDNA or gDNA derived from T cells, B-cell-depleted T cells, or PBMCs. The samples were drawn from the first 160 participants of the ongoing ImmuneRACE study and from under 1,500 subjects provided by 6 global collaborators. The repertoires were made available in a free public database intended to serve as a resource for research on the immune response to SARS-CoV-2. Where available, HLA class I and class II types were obtained from metadata supplied by the sample provider rather than from assay-based typing. Points the paper makes about the study in general: The amount of clinical and demographic metadata varied by source and participant and was provided uncurated.

Samples from volunteer blood donors who had recovered from COVID-19 were contributed by a second Seattle source. Whole blood was collected in K2EDTA tubes by collaborating institutions according to the institutions' own protocols. For TCRbeta analysis, collaborators shipped samples as frozen whole blood, isolated PBMCs, or DNA extracted from either of those sample types. TCRbeta CDR3 regions were amplified from genomic DNA using the immunoSEQ Assay, a bias-controlled multiplex PCR. From the authors' description of their analysis: Nucleated cell counts per sample were estimated from amplification of reference gene primers within the assay. To quantify the absolute abundance of each unique TCRbeta CDR3 rearrangement, sequence reads were collapsed and filtered. For each sample, productive Simpson clonality was calculated as the square root of Simpson's diversity index over productive rearrangements. TCRdb provides this immuneACCESS table in a form limited to in-frame rearrangements. Some clones are lacking; in checked studies, under half of them reflect an unresolved V gene, and why the rest are absent is not known. The DNA was the basis for D and trimming; V, J and clone size are from that table. This sample lists approximately 310,000 clones; 70% to 90% were detected once. About 8% of the sample comes from the top ten.

The chain couples TRBV7-2 to TRBJ2-7; TRBD2 fits 12 bases in the junction. Specimen: peripheral blood. The clonotype originates from a woman between 50 and 59 years old who had recovered from COVID-19. The nucleotide sequence is given as TGTGCCAGCAGCTGGACCGGGACTAGCGGGTACGAGCAGTACTTC. This translates into CASSWTGTSGYEQYF. Full variable domain (CDR3 extended with the reference TRBV7-2 and TRBJ2-7 proteins): GAGVSQSPSNKVTEKGKDVELRCDPISGHTALYWYRQSLGQGLEFLIYFQGNSAPDKSGLPSDRFSAERTGGSVSTLTIQRTQQEDSAVYLCASSWTGTSGYEQYFGPGTRLTVT.